These T cell receptor beta chains were read from a single sample in a study of T cell responses to AZD1222 COVID-19 vaccine. Measured with immunoSEQ multiplex PCR; TCRdb has only the in-frame clones, and not every one. Among some 80,000 clones listed, approximately 91% were seen once. Sequenced material: peripheral blood, taken on day 0 of MenACWY control vaccination. The receptors were gathered from an adult in good health. Both conserved end residues are part of each CDR3. A D gene is named only where the DNA matches it firmly.

TRBD2,TRBV10-2,CASSVGLADTDTQYF
TRBD1,TRBV9,CASSASRDRGRTDTQYF
-,TRBV24-1,CATSGGPFTDTQYF
TRBD1,TRBV6-5,CASSQQGVDYGYTF
-,TRBV5-1,CASSLDWTTYGYTF
-,TRBV19,CASSDRPGGGNTIYF
-,TRBV5-1,CASSSSLEGRGTEAFF
-,TRBV28,CASSLIVTAGNTIYF
-,TRBV5-5,CASTIYRDTEAFF
-,TRBV11-3,CASSAVGAGATEAFF
-,TRBV14,CASSPRGTNTEAFF
TRBD1,TRBV6-5,CASSYQRTGGNYGYTF
TRBD1,TRBV2,CASGGQAYEQYF
TRBD1,TRBV19,CASSIPGTGRSLQETQYF
-,TRBV30,CAWSFGGARLGGYTF
-,TRBV7-9,CASSLAGENNEQFF
TRBD1,TRBV5-1,CASSTDRGQPQHF
TRBD1,TRBV11-3,CASSRQGGYNEQFF